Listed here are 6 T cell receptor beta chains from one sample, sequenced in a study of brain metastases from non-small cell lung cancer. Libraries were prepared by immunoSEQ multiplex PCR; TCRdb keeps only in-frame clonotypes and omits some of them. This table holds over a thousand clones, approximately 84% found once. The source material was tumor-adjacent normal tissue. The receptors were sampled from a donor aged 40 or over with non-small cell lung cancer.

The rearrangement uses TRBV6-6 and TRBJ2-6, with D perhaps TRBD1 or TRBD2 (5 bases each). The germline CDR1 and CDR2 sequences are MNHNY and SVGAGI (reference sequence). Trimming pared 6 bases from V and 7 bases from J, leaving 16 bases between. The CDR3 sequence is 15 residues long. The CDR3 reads CASSPARGGANVLTF. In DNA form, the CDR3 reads TGTGCCAGCAGCCCCGCACGGGGCGGCGCCAACGTCCTGACTTTC.

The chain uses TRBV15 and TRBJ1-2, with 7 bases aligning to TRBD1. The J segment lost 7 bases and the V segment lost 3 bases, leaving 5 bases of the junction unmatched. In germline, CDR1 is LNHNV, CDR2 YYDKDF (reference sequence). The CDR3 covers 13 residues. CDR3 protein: CATSSRTGAGYTF. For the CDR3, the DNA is TGTGCCACCAGCAGTCGAACAGGGGCTGGCTACACCTTC.

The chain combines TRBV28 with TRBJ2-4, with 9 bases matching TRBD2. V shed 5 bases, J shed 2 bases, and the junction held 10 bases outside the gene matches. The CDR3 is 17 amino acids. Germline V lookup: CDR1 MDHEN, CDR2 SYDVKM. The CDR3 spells CASSPLRREGSKNIQYF. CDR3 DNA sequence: TGTGCCAGCAGTCCCCTTCGGCGGGAGGGCTCCAAAAACATTCAGTACTTC.

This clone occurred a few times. CDR3 residues: CASSQVQGAGDQPQHF. The DNA of the CDR3 is TGTGCCAGCAGCCAAGTACAGGGGGCCGGGGATCAGCCCCAGCATTTT. The chain employs TRBV4-2 and TRBJ1-5; 9 positions match TRBD1. From germline, CDR1 is LGHNA and CDR2 YNFKEQ. The CDR3 contains 16 residues. The V and J ends lost 1 base and 5 bases, in that order; junction bases with no gene match: 6.

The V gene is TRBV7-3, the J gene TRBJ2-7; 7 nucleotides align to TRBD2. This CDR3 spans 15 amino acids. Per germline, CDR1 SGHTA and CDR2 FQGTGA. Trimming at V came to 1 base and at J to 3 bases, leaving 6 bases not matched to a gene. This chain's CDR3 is CASSLMAGEVYEQYF. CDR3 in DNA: TGTGCCAGCAGCTTAATGGCGGGAGAGGTCTACGAGCAGTACTTC. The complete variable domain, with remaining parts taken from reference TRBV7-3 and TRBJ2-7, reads GAGVSQTPSNKVTEKGKYVELRCDPISGHTALYWYRQSLGQGPEFLIYFQGTGAADDSGLPNDRFFAVRPEGSVSTLKIQRTERGDSAVYLCASSLMAGEVYEQYFGPGTRLTVT.

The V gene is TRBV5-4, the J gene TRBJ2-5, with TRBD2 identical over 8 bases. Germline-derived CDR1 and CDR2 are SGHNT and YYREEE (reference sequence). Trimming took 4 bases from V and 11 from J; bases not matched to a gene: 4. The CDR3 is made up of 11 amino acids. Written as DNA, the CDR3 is TGTGCCAGCAGCGCGGGGGGTTCACAGTACTTC. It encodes CASSAGGSQYF.